This TCR beta chain derives from a study of immune evolution from preneoplasia to lung adenocarcinoma. Study findings and constraints: Later-stage lesions seemingly showed higher T cell density and diversity than normal lung.

The CDR3 has 12 residues. Germline lookup yields CDR1 LNHDA and CDR2 SQIVND (reference sequence). J lost 2 bases, V lost 11 bases, and 5 bases had no gene match. Sequencing was performed with immunoSEQ multiplex PCR; in TCRdb, only in-frame clones are kept and a portion is missing. The top ten clones hold around 6.5% of a sample with 30,000 to 45,000 clones, roughly 74% of them seen once. Judged by abundance, this clone is medium-sized. Its antigen is unidentified. Sequencing was carried out using FFPE invasive lung adenocarcinoma tissue. This chain links TRBV19 with TRBJ1-2; 7 bases align to TRBD1. This receptor was obtained from a person between 55 and 69 years old with lung adenocarcinoma. CDR3 residues: CAVVQGNYGYTF. DNA for the CDR3: TGTGCCGTCGTACAGGGGAACTATGGCTACACCTTC.